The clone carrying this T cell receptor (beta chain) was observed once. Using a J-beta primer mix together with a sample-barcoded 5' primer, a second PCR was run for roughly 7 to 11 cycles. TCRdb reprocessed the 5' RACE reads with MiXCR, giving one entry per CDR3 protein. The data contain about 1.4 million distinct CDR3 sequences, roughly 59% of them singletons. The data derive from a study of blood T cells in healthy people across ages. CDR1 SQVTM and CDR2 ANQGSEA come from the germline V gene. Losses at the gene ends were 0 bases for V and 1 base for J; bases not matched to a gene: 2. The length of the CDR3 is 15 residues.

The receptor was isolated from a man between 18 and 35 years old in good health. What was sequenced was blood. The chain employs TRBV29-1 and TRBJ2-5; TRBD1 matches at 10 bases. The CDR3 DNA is TGCAGCGTTGAAGAGACAGGGGGCTTCCAAGAGACCCAGTACTTC. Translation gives CSVEETGGFQETQYF.